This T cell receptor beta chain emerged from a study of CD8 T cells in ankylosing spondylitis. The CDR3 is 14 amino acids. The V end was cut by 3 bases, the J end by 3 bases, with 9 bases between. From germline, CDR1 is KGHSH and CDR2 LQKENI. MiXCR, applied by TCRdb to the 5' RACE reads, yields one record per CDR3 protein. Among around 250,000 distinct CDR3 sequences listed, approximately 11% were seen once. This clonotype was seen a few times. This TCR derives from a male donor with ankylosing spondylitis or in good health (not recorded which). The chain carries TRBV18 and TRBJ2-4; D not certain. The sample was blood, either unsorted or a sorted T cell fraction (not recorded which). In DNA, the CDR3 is TGTGCCAGCTCACCGGACGGCGACAAAAACATTCAGTACTTC. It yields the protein CASSPDGDKNIQYF.